Shown below are 18 T cell receptor beta chains from a single sample sequenced in a study of shared clonotypes between healthy human individuals. Data came from immunoSEQ multiplex PCR; TCRdb stores just in-frame clones and leaves some out. The sample yields 2.3 million or so clones, 90% to 95% seen once. The sequenced sample was naive CD4+ T cells from PBMCs. As to subset: CD45RA+ positively selected. These receptors all come from a man between 18 and 35 years old in good health. Some clones in this sample may be carry-over from other donors' samples.

The V and J genes are TRBV14 and TRBJ2-7; TRBD2 matches at 7 bases. With 9 bases clipped from V and 3 bases from J, the junction kept 14 bases outside the gene matches. Germline loops: CDR1 SGHDN, CDR2 FVKESK. The CDR3 is 15 residues long. DNA for the CDR3: TGTGCCAGAATAAGTCCGGGACTACGGGACTACGAGCAGTACTTC. Protein product: CARISPGLRDYEQYF.

V usage is TRBV5-4 and J usage is TRBJ2-7, with TRBD1 matching over 11 bases. V trimming: 4 bases; J trimming: 3 bases; junction bases outside the gene matches: 6. This CDR3 spans 15 amino acids. Germline-derived CDR1 and CDR2 are SGHNT and YYREEE (reference sequence). For the CDR3, the DNA is TGTGCCAGCAGCGTAAGGGACAGGGGGTTCTACGAGCAGTACTTC. It yields the protein CASSVRDRGFYEQYF.

The chain recombines TRBV27 with TRBJ1-2, with D tentatively TRBD1 (5 bases). Trimming took 6 bases from V and 2 from J, leaving 16 bases between them. Germline V gene data show CDR1 as MNHEY and CDR2 as SMNVEV (reference sequence). This CDR3 region has 15 residues. The CDR3 DNA follows: TGTGCCAGCAGGATTGGTCAGGGTGGAAACTATGGCTACACCTTC. Translating it yields CASRIGQGGNYGYTF.

The chain joins TRBV4-1 to TRBJ2-3; 10 nucleotides agree with TRBD2. This CDR3 is 15 amino acids long. V lost 2 bases and J lost 5; bases outside the gene matches: 4. Per germline, CDR1 MGHRA and CDR2 YSYEKL. This CDR3 is CASSQSGRALDTQYF. The CDR3 DNA is TGCGCCAGCAGCCAAAGCGGGAGGGCCTTAGATACGCAGTATTTT.

This rearrangement joins TRBV28 to TRBJ2-4; TRBD1 aligns across 12 bases. CDR3 length: 18 amino acids. Per the germline V gene, CDR1 is MDHEN and CDR2 is SYDVKM. V was pared by 5 bases and J by 0 bases, with 8 bases of the junction left unmatched. CDR3 residues: CASSPWDRGRRAKNIQYF. CDR3 nucleotide sequence: TGTGCCAGCAGTCCGTGGGACAGGGGGCGAAGAGCCAAAAACATTCAGTACTTC.

The J gene is TRBJ2-7, the V gene TRBV7-9, with a tentative D call TRBD2 (6 bases). Germline assignment: CDR1 SEHNR and CDR2 FQNEAQ (reference sequence). V was clipped by 1 base and J by 4 bases, with 17 bases between them. This CDR3 has 16 residues. In nucleotides, the CDR3 is TGTGCCAGCAGCTTAGGATCGGGCGGGGCTGGTTACGAGCAGTACTTC. Translating gives CASSLGSGGAGYEQYF.

The chain combines TRBV6-1 with TRBJ2-7; perhaps TRBD1 as D (6 bases). Germline CDR1 is MNHNS and CDR2 is SASEGT. Trimming took off 3 bases at V and 5 bases at J, with 14 bases between the two ends. The length of the CDR3 is 14 residues. Here the CDR3 reads CASSDGQFNNEQYF. The DNA of the CDR3 is TGTGCCAGCAGTGATGGACAGTTTAACAACGAGCAGTACTTC.

The J gene is TRBJ2-3, the V gene TRBV7-3; D is uncertain. Trimming left V 5 bases short and J 0 bases short, with 12 bases between. The CDR3 runs 15 residues. Germline values: CDR1 SGHTA, CDR2 FQGTGA. The CDR3 spells CASSLVQMSTDTQYF. The CDR3, as DNA: TGTGCCAGCAGCCTAGTACAGATGAGCACAGATACGCAGTATTTT.

The chain has TRBV7-8 and TRBJ1-3; 9 bases fit TRBD1. CDR1 and CDR2 (germline): SGHVS, FQNEAQ. Trimming removed 5 bases from V and 3 bases from J; junction bases left unmatched: 17. The CDR3 covers 19 residues. This CDR3 reads CASSLWGGTGSNGGNTIYF. As DNA, the CDR3 is TGTGCCAGCAGCCTATGGGGCGGGACAGGGTCAAATGGTGGAAACACCATATATTTT.

The rearrangement joins TRBV9 to TRBJ2-1; 7 nucleotides align to TRBD1. The CDR3 spans 15 residues. Per germline, CDR1 SGDLS and CDR2 YYNGEE. Trimming removed 0 bases from V and 11 bases from J; junction bases left unmatched: 11. The CDR3 sequence is CASSVASGTQGKQFF. The CDR3 nucleotides read TGTGCCAGCAGCGTAGCGTCCGGGACACAGGGGAAGCAGTTCTTC.

V is TRBV29-1 and J is TRBJ2-5, with D possibly being TRBD2 (5 bases). Trimming took 6 bases from V and 1 from J, leaving 15 bases between them. The CDR3 sequence is 14 residues long. Germline V gene sequence: CDR1 SQVTM, CDR2 ANQGSEA. The CDR3 coding sequence is TGCAGCGTAACCCCTCGGGGAAGCCAAGAGACCCAGTACTTC. It codes for CSVTPRGSQETQYF.

CDR3 nucleotides: TGTGCCAGCAGTTACTCACTGGCTAGCGGGACTTACAAGCAGTTCTTC. Its protein is CASSYSLASGTYKQFF. This chain joins TRBV6-5 and TRBJ2-1; 9 positions match TRBD2. Per germline, CDR1 MNHEY and CDR2 SVGAGI. This CDR3 spans 16 amino acids. V shed 0 bases, J shed 11 bases, and the junction held 11 bases outside the gene matches.

The chain has TRBV5-4 and TRBJ2-5, with TRBD1 as a possible D gene (6 bases). The CDR3 sequence is 14 residues long. CDR1 and CDR2 from the germline V gene are SGHNT and YYREEE (reference sequence). V was cut by 6 bases and J by 2 bases, with 14 bases left in between. The CDR3 nucleotides are TGTGCCAGCACCACCCCCGGACAGCAAGAGACCCAGTACTTC. This encodes CASTTPGQQETQYF.

Points on this clone: This specimen includes other DNA sequences encoding the same CDR3. V is TRBV5-1 and J is TRBJ1-4; a possible D gene is TRBD1 (6 bases). Germline V gene sequence: CDR1 SGHRS, CDR2 YFSETQ. V was pared by 2 bases and J by 3 bases, with 8 bases between. This CDR3 comprises 14 residues. CDR3 nucleotide sequence: TGCGCCAGCAGCTTCGGACAGCCTAATGAAAAACTGTTTTTT. This codes for CASSFGQPNEKLFF. The full variable domain, its missing parts supplied by reference TRBV5-1 and TRBJ1-4, is KAGVTQTPRYLIKTRGQQVTLSCSPISGHRSVSWYQQTPGQGLQFLFEYFSETQRNKGNFPGRFSGRQFSNSRSEMNVSTLELGDSALYLCASSFGQPNEKLFFGSGTQLSVL.

This chain joins TRBV28 and TRBJ1-1; unclear D gene. V was pared by 8 bases and J by 7 bases, with 20 bases between. Germline-derived CDR1 and CDR2 are MDHEN and SYDVKM. This CDR3 has 14 residues. The CDR3 is CASVQSSVTFEAFF. The CDR3 bases are TGTGCCAGCGTCCAGTCGAGTGTTACATTTGAAGCTTTCTTT.

This clone was counted a few times. The chain is built from TRBV19 and TRBJ1-1, with 8 nucleotides matching TRBD1. This CDR3 is 14 amino acids long. V dropped 6 bases and J dropped 4; count of bases not matched to a gene: 7. Per germline, CDR1 LNHDA and CDR2 SQIVND (reference sequence). CDR3 amino acids: CASSLQGELTEAFF. In DNA form, the CDR3 reads TGTGCCAGTAGCCTACAGGGGGAACTCACTGAAGCTTTCTTT.

The chain carries TRBV9 and TRBJ2-2, with 14 bases that match TRBD2. Losses at the gene ends were 3 bases for V and 6 bases for J; bases not matched to a gene: 10. Germline CDR1 SGDLS, CDR2 YYNGEE. The CDR3 is 18 residues long. The CDR3 DNA sequence: TGTGCCAGCAGCGGGACTAGCGGGAGGCCGAACGGCGCCGGGGAGCTGTTTTTT. Translation gives CASSGTSGRPNGAGELFF.

The chain joins TRBV28 to TRBJ1-4; 10 nucleotides agree with TRBD1. Germline assignment: CDR1 MDHEN and CDR2 SYDVKM. With V trimmed by 4 bases and J by 12 bases, 8 bases remained unmatched. The CDR3 is 14 residues long. CDR3 coding DNA: TGTGCCAGCAGTTCCTCCGCCGGGACAGGGGAACTGTTTTTT. Its protein is CASSSSAGTGELFF.